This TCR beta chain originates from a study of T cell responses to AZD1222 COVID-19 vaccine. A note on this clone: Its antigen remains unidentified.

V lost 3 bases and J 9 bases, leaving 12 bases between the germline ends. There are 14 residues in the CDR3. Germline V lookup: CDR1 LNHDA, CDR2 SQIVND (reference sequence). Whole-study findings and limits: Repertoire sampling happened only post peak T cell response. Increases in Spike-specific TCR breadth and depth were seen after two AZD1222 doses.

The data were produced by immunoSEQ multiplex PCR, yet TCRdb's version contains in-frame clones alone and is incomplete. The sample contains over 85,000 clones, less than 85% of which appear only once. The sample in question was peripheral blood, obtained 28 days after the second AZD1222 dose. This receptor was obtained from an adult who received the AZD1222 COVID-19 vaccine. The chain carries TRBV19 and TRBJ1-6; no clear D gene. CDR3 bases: TGTGCCAGTAGTATTGCTGGGTCTAGTTCACCCCTCCACTTT. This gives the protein CASSIAGSSSPLHF.